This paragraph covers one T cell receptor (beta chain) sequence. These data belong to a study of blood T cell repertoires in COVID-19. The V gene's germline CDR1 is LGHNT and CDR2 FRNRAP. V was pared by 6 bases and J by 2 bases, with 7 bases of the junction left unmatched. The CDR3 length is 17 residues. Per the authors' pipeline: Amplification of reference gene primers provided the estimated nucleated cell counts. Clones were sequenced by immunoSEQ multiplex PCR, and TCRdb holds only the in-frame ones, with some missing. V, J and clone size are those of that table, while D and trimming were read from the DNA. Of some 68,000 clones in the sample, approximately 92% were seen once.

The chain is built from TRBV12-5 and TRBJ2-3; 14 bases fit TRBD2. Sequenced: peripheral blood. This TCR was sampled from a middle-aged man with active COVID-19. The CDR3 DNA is TGTGCTAGTGGCCCCGGGACTAGCGGGGGCACCACAGATACGCAGTATTTT. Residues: CASGPGTSGGTTDTQYF.